This entry describes one T cell receptor beta chain. This clonotype was seen ten or more times. It has no known antigen specificity. Base qualities are not provided; no much larger clone lies one nucleotide away. The sample is drawn from a study of T-cell memory formation after mild COVID-19 (dated by TCRdb to about 2021). Regarding the study in general: TCR sequence clusters from the two donors were largely donor specific. In two donors, T-cell clones that expanded and contracted after mild COVID-19 were tracked by sequencing TCRalpha and TCRbeta repertoires over time. The cohort was made up of two young adult volunteers, one female and one male, who were previously healthy. Summary of the overall study and its limitations: The second-wave clones that peaked on day 37 were not confirmed to be SARS-CoV-2 specific. Contracting CD4+ clones were found mainly in CM and EM memory subsets, while CD8+ clones were enriched in EMRA. Clones that contracted from day 15 to 85 showed balanced CD4/CD8 phenotypes, whereas a second wave of clones that expanded from day 15 to 37 leaned towards CD4+. The detection of some responding clones in pre-infection memory suggests that pre-existing cross-reactive memory T cells joined the SARS-CoV-2 response. The study covered only a couple of mild cases, and larger cohorts including severe cases with pre-infection samples were considered necessary.

The sequencing machine was an Illumina NovaSeq 6000. TCRalpha and TCRbeta cDNA libraries were built by 5'RACE with constant-segment primers, adding sample barcodes and unique molecular identifiers. Trizol reagent was used to extract RNA from every sample. Library amplification was performed in two PCR steps, and a second sample barcode and Illumina TruSeq adapters were introduced in the second step. Libraries were sequenced on an Illumina NovaSeq with 2 x 150 bp paired-end reads. As for the original processing: Reads were demultiplexed and collapsed into UMI-guided consensus sequences with migec v1.2.7. With mixcr v2.1.11, UMI consensuses were aligned to TRA and TRB V and J templates and assembled into clonotypes. Clonotypes were classified as expanded or contracted when called significant by both edgeR and NoisET, with noise models trained on biological replicates. For edgeR calls, the cutoffs were a false discovery rate-adjusted p below 0.01 and a log2 fold-change threshold of 1. As an exploratory analysis of dynamics, PCA with hierarchical clustering was applied to max-normalized trajectories of the 1000 most abundant clonotypes. Each responding clone was given a CD4 or CD8 phenotype based on the CD4+ and CD8+ repertoires, which had been sequenced separately. TCRdb ran its own pipeline on the public reads, namely fastp trimming at Q25 and MiXCR clone calling, and kept in-frame beta chains. Rows with one shared CDR3 protein collapse into an entry with the most common genes and DNA. In this record, the V and J calls reflect TCRdb's handling and not the investigators' own analysis. Present in this sample are about 410,000 distinct CDR3 sequences, 15% to 20% of which were seen just once. 20% to 25% of the sample comes from the top ten.

Unmatched junction bases come to 18, with V trimmed by 6 bases and J by 5 bases. The CDR3 starts with the cysteine, ends with the phenylalanine, and has 17 residues. Only the CDR3 DNA stays, 51 bases, in frame from base 1. PBMCs were isolated by Ficoll-Paque density gradient centrifugation. The V and J genes are TRBV23-1 and TRBJ2-5; 7 bases in the junction line up with TRBD2. TRBV23-1 counts as an open reading frame of uncertain function. The sequence was obtained from a man younger than 35 who had mild COVID-19 (a few samples of this study predate the infection). The sample titles of this study are shuffled in the database, so cell type and time point are left out; the donor was told from shared clones. The sequencing sample was made of PBMCs or a T cell subset sorted from them (not recorded which). The CDR3 region reads CASSGSKSGDVRETQYF. The nucleotide sequence is TGCGCCAGCAGCGGTTCCAAGAGCGGGGATGTCCGGGAGACCCAGTACTTC.